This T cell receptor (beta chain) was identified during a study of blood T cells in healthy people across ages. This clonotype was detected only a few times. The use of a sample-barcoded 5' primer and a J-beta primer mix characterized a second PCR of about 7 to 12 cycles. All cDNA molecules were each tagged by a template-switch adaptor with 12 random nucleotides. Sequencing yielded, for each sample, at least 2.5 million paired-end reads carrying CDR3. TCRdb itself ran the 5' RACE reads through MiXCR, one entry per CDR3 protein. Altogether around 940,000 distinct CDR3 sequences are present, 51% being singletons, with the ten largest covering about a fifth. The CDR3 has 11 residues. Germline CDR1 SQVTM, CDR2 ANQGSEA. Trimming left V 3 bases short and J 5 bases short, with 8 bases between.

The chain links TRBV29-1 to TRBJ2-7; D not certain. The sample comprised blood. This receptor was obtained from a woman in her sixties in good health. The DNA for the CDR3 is TGCAGCGTTGAGTCCGTAAACGAGCAGTACTTC. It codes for CSVESVNEQYF.